This TCR beta chain stems from a study of blood T cells in healthy people across ages. The V gene lost 7 bases and the J gene lost 7 bases, with 16 bases spanning the gap. CDR3 length: 13 residues. Study findings and constraints: Naive and antigen-experienced cells were not separated, limiting conclusive comparison.

This clonotype has at least ten counts. Its antigen is unknown. Peripheral blood from each donor was collected in a volume of approximately 9.2 milliliters. PBMCs numbering at least 6 million were isolated per sample. Then a second PCR, running roughly 7 to 11 cycles, was carried out with a sample-barcoded 5' primer and a J-beta primer mix. TCRdb itself ran the 5' RACE reads through MiXCR, one entry per CDR3 protein. This sample has roughly 650,000 distinct CDR3 sequences, with about a third found just once. The chain is built from TRBV12-3 or TRBV12-4 and TRBJ2-5; no reliable D call. This TCR was sampled from a woman at least 80 years old in good health. Sample: blood. The chain's CDR3 is CASTEGRIGTQYF. CDR3 DNA sequence: TGTGCCAGCACCGAAGGCCGAATAGGGACCCAGTACTTC.